The source of this T cell receptor (beta chain) is a study of OX40 agonist ivuxolimab in advanced cancers. Across the whole study: A mean age of roughly 60 years, range about 20 to 90, was recorded, and approximately 85% were male. Three patients, one with hepatocellular carcinoma and two with cutaneous melanoma, responded partially.

Remarks on this clone: Its antigen is currently unknown.

Study-level results: CD8+ T cells were the subset that, on average, had more expanded clones than CD4+.

Libraries were prepared by immunoSEQ multiplex PCR; TCRdb keeps only in-frame clonotypes and omits some of them. The top ten clones hold approximately 7.2% of a sample with about 50,000 clones, about nine tenths of them seen once. The TCR comes from an adult with an advanced solid tumor such as melanoma, head and neck, liver or kidney cancer. Sample: CD4+ or CD8+ T cells sorted from blood, taken in a trial of the OX40 agonist ivuxolimab.

The CDR3 DNA is TGTGCCTGGCGGCTTCAGGGCGTTGGCACCGGGGAGCTGTTTTTT. Amino acids: CAWRLQGVGTGELFF. This sequence joins TRBV30 and TRBJ2-2, with D possibly being TRBD1 (5 bases). Germline-derived CDR1 and CDR2 are GTSNPN and SVGIG (reference sequence). Deletions cut 5 bases from V and 4 bases from J, with 17 bases between. The CDR3 loop spans 15 amino acids.